Sequencing of this TCR beta chain was carried out in a study of blood T cells in healthy people across ages. A second PCR, run for roughly 7 to 12 cycles, used a sample-barcoded 5' primer plus a J-beta primer mix. TCRdb fed the 5' RACE reads into MiXCR, producing one record per CDR3 protein. The top ten clones hold approximately 10% of a sample with approximately 490,000 distinct CDR3 sequences, less than 25% of them seen once. This clonotype was counted between two and nine times. After removal of 0 bases from V and 10 bases from J, the junction contained 9 bases not matched to a gene. The CDR3 is 15 amino acids. Germline-derived CDR1 and CDR2 are LGHNA and YSLEER. Per sample, a minimum of 6 million PBMCs were isolated. These sequences were also reported in another study, on T cells of mothers and their children. That source reports: Related and unrelated pairs show similar shaping of TCR recombination output by thymic selection. Related pairs of mothers and children showed slightly higher, non-significant overlap versus unrelated pairs.

This rearrangement joins TRBV4-3 to TRBJ2-3; 8 nucleotides match TRBD2. Sequenced: blood. The receptor's source is a boy aged 5-17 years in good health. The CDR3 is CASSQELAVRSSQYF. The DNA of the CDR3 is TGCGCCAGCAGCCAAGAACTAGCGGTCCGGTCCTCGCAGTATTTT.